This TCR beta chain was found in a study of cytomegalovirus exposure and HLA in healthy donors. Study results and limitations: Researchers catalogued 164 TCR beta chains as cytomegalovirus-associated.

Data came from immunoSEQ multiplex PCR; TCRdb stores just in-frame clones and leaves some out. Of fewer than 350,000 clones in the sample, around 89% were seen once. CDR1 is PRHDT, CDR2 FYEKMQ, per germline (reference sequence). The CDR3 contains 18 residues. V dropped 5 bases and J dropped 5; count of bases not matched to a gene: 11. Worth noting for this clone: The antigen is unknown.

This TCR came from a woman between 18 and 29 years old in good health and CMV-seronegative. What was sequenced was PBMCs. V and J are TRBV13 and TRBJ2-2, with 13 nucleotides matching TRBD2. The CDR3 nucleotides read TGTGCCAGCAGCCCCTTCGGACTAGCGGGAGAGGGGACCGGGGAGCTGTTTTTT. It is translated as CASSPFGLAGEGTGELFF.